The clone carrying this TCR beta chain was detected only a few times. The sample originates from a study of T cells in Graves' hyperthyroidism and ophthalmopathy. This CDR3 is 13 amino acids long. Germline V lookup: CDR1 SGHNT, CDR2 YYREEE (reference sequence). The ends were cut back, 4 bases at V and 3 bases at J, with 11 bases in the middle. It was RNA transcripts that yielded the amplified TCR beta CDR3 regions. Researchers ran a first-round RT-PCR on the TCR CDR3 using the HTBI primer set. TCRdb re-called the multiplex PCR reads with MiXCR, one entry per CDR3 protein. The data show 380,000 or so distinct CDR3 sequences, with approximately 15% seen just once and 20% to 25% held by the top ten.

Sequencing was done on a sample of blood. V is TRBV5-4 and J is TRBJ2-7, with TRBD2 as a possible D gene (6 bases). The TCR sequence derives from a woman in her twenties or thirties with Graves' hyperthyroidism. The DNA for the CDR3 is TGTGCCAGCAGCCCGGGACTGGTCTACGAGCAGTACTTC. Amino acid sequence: CASSPGLVYEQYF.